Below, 32 T cell receptor beta chains from the same sample are listed, as sequenced in a study of OX40 agonist ivuxolimab in advanced cancers. Profiling relied on immunoSEQ multiplex PCR, and the TCRdb table lists in-frame clones only, not all of them. The sample lists tens of thousands of clones, approximately 89% seen once, with approximately 2.3% in the top ten. The sample consisted of CD4+ or CD8+ T cells sorted from blood, taken in a trial of the OX40 agonist ivuxolimab. The receptors stem from an adult with an advanced solid tumor such as melanoma, head and neck, liver or kidney cancer.

This rearrangement joins TRBV5-4 to TRBJ2-3; 10 nucleotides match TRBD2. This CDR3 has 16 residues. V was clipped by 2 bases and J by 2 bases; unmatched bases: 5. Germline CDR1 reads SGHNT; CDR2 reads YYREEE (reference sequence). CDR3 region: CASSLIAGGDTDTQYF. CDR3 DNA sequence: TGTGCCAGCAGCTTAATAGCGGGGGGAGACACAGATACGCAGTATTTT.

On this clone itself: Its ends do not fully match the called genes, so a read error is possible. This chain joins TRBV7-7 and TRBJ2-3; 8 nucleotides agree with TRBD1. This CDR3 region has 15 residues. The V gene's germline CDR1 is SSHAT and CDR2 FNYEAQ (reference sequence). The CDR3 DNA sequence: TGTGCTAGCAGCCCCGACAGGGGTAGCACAGATACGCAGTATTTT. As protein: CASSPDRGSTDTQYF.

This chain links TRBV29-1 with TRBJ2-7; 7 nucleotides line up with TRBD1. The CDR3 extends over 15 amino acids. The junction had 14 bases not matched to a gene; V was cut back by 5 bases and J by 4 bases. CDR1 is SQVTM, CDR2 ANQGSEA, per germline. DNA for the CDR3: TGCAGCGTTCGGGACAGCTTCATCTCCACATACGAGCAGTACTTC. Protein product: CSVRDSFISTYEQYF.

The V and J genes are TRBV10-1 and TRBJ2-7; 7 nucleotides align to TRBD1. The CDR3 is 15 amino acids. J lost 5 bases, V lost 3 bases, and 10 bases had no gene match. The germline V gene has CDR1 WNHNN and CDR2 SYGVQD (reference sequence). DNA of the CDR3: TGCGCCAGCAGTGATACCGGGACAGTCGGGCACGAGCAGTACTTC. It translates to CASSDTGTVGHEQYF.

The gene calls are TRBV18 and TRBJ2-2, with 7 bases that match TRBD2. V gave up 3 bases and J gave up 4 bases; unmatched junction bases: 8. Per germline, CDR1 KGHSH and CDR2 LQKENI. This CDR3 is 16 amino acids long. CDR3 loop: CASSPTGGGSTGELFF. For the CDR3, the DNA is TGTGCCAGCTCACCTACTGGCGGGGGTTCCACCGGGGAGCTGTTTTTT.

The genes are TRBV7-2 and TRBJ1-1; 11 positions agree with TRBD1. The CDR3 consists of 15 residues. Germline CDR1 reads SGHTA; CDR2 reads FQGNSA. Trimming removed 1 base from V and 4 bases from J; junction bases left unmatched: 2. The CDR3 here is CASSLGTGGITEAFF. The CDR3 nucleotides read TGTGCCAGCAGCTTAGGGACAGGGGGCATCACTGAAGCTTTCTTT.

The gene calls are TRBV2 and TRBJ1-3; D ambiguous. The V end lost 2 bases, the J end lost 0 bases, and 23 bases lay between the germline ends. The CDR3 is made up of 20 amino acids. The germline gives CDR1 SNHLY, CDR2 FYNNEI. CDR3 DNA: TGTGCCAGCAGTGAACATCTCACCCAGGCCCTTGTCGGCTCTGGAAACACCATATATTTT. Its protein is CASSEHLTQALVGSGNTIYF. Drawing the rest from reference TRBV2 and TRBJ1-3, the complete variable domain is EPEVTQTPSHQVTQMGQEVILRCVPISNHLYFYWYRQILGQKVEFLVSFYNNEISEKSEIFDDQFSVERPDGSNFTLKIRSTKLEDSAMYFCASSEHLTQALVGSGNTIYFGEGSWLTVV.

The chain joins TRBV28 to TRBJ2-5, with 9 bases that match TRBD1. The length of the CDR3 is 15 residues. Germline trimming cut 5 bases from V and 6 bases from J; bases unmatched to any gene: 10. Germline V gene lookup returns CDR1 MDHEN and CDR2 SYDVKM. The DNA of the CDR3 is TGTGCCAGCAGTCCCCCCGGACAGGGGAGGAAGACCCAGTACTTC. Residues: CASSPPGQGRKTQYF.

A few counts support this clone. The J gene is TRBJ1-3, the V gene TRBV10-3; no reliable D call. Germline CDR1 is ENHRY and CDR2 is SYGVKD. The CDR3 runs to 12 residues. V was cut by 6 bases and J by 0 bases, with 3 bases left in between. CDR3 protein: CAIRTSGNTIYF. For the CDR3, the DNA is TGTGCCATCAGGACCTCTGGAAACACCATATATTTT.

This clone was observed a single time. The junction does not match germline at one end; this may be a read error. The chain employs TRBV7-2 and TRBJ2-3; 8 nucleotides match TRBD2. CDR3 size: 15 residues. In germline, CDR1 is SGHTA, CDR2 FQGNSA. In nucleotides, the CDR3 is TGTGCCAGCGGCTTATCCGGGGGGGCGGCAGATACGCAGTATTTT. Amino acid sequence: CASGLSGGAADTQYF.

This chain uses TRBV19 with TRBJ1-1; 9 bases line up with TRBD1. CDR3 length: 15 amino acids. Losses at the gene ends were 4 bases for V and 5 bases for J; bases not matched to a gene: 8. Germline V gene data show CDR1 as LNHDA and CDR2 as SQIVND (reference sequence). CDR3 loop: CASSTQTGGMTEAFF. The DNA for the CDR3 is TGTGCCAGTAGTACTCAGACAGGGGGGATGACTGAAGCTTTCTTT. The full variable domain, rest sourced from reference TRBV19 and TRBJ1-1, is DGGITQSPKYLFRKEGQNVTLSCEQNLNHDAMYWYRQDPGQGLRLIYYSQIVNDFQKGDIAEGYSVSREKKESFPLTVTSAQKNPTAFYLCASSTQTGGMTEAFFGQGTRLTVV.

This clone was seen only a few times. The chain joins TRBV9 to TRBJ1-5; D is unclear. In germline, CDR1 is SGDLS, CDR2 YYNGEE. Trimming shortened V by 6 bases and J by 5 bases, and 12 bases separated the two germline ends. The CDR3 runs to 13 residues. The CDR3 region is CASTLNGHQPQHF. DNA for the CDR3: TGTGCCAGCACGTTGAACGGTCATCAGCCCCAGCATTTT.

The chain combines TRBV9 with TRBJ1-3; D is uncertain. V was pared by 2 bases and J by 0 bases, with 9 bases between. Germline V lookup: CDR1 SGDLS, CDR2 YYNGEE. The CDR3 loop spans 15 amino acids. CDR3 in DNA: TGTGCCAGCAGCGTGCGGTCGGGCTCTGGAAACACCATATATTTT. Translated, it gives CASSVRSGSGNTIYF.

The chain carries TRBV9 and TRBJ2-1; a weak D match, TRBD2 (5 bases). Germline-derived CDR1 and CDR2 are SGDLS and YYNGEE. The V gene lost 4 bases and the J gene lost 0 bases, with 14 bases spanning the gap. This CDR3 region has 16 residues. The CDR3 DNA reads TGTGCCAGCAGCTTCAGCGGCCAGAGCTCCTACAATGAGCAGTTCTTC. This codes for CASSFSGQSSYNEQFF.

The J gene is TRBJ2-5, the V gene TRBV5-1, with TRBD2 identical over 12 bases. This CDR3 has 16 residues. Germline CDR1 reads SGHRS; CDR2 reads YFSETQ. Trimming removed 0 bases from V and 3 bases from J; junction bases left unmatched: 3. CDR3 bases: TGCGCCAGCAGCTTGGTGCCTAGCGGGGGGGAAGAGACCCAGTACTTC. Its translation is CASSLVPSGGEETQYF.

This clone appeared a single time. This sequence joins TRBV4-1 and TRBJ2-2, with 11 bases fitting TRBD1. This CDR3 spans 16 amino acids. Germline V gene lookup returns CDR1 MGHRA and CDR2 YSYEKL. J was trimmed by 5 bases and V by 2 bases; bases with no gene match: 4. The CDR3: CASSQPRDRGTGELFF. In DNA form, the CDR3 reads TGCGCCAGCAGCCAACCCCGGGACAGGGGGACCGGGGAGCTGTTTTTT.

The chain carries TRBV5-1 and TRBJ2-3, with no clear D. V lost 0 bases, J lost 2 bases, and 7 bases lay in between. CDR1 is SGHRS, CDR2 YFSETQ, per germline. The CDR3 is 14 residues long. The CDR3 sequence is CASSLAQVTDTQYF. Written as DNA, the CDR3 is TGCGCCAGCAGCTTGGCCCAGGTCACAGATACGCAGTATTTT.

The chain carries TRBV7-8 and TRBJ1-5; D not resolved. Trimming removed 5 bases at V and 5 bases at J, with 16 bases between. Germline CDR1 and CDR2: SGHVS and FQNEAQ. The CDR3 is made up of 15 amino acids. In nucleotides, the CDR3 is TGTGCCAGCAGCCCCACGGCGGGTGGGGATCAGCCCCAGCATTTT. Translation: CASSPTAGGDQPQHF.

V gene TRBV30 combines with J gene TRBJ2-7; 9 nucleotides line up with TRBD2. Germline V gene lookup returns CDR1 GTSNPN and CDR2 SVGIG (reference sequence). The CDR3 contains 15 residues. Unmatched junction bases numbered 11, after V lost 7 bases and J lost 1 base. The CDR3 is CASSLGSGGSYEQYF. CDR3 DNA: TGTGCCTCGTCCCTTGGGAGCGGGGGGTCCTACGAGCAGTACTTC.

V usage is TRBV13 and J usage is TRBJ2-7, with 7 nucleotides matching TRBD1. This CDR3 is built from 14 residues. V gave up 5 bases and J gave up 6 bases; unmatched junction bases: 10. In germline, CDR1 is PRHDT, CDR2 FYEKMQ (reference sequence). The CDR3 here is CASSPTGALSEQYF. CDR3 in DNA: TGTGCCAGCAGCCCTACAGGGGCCCTCTCCGAGCAGTACTTC.

This clone occurred a few times. This chain links TRBV28 with TRBJ2-2; 7 positions match TRBD1. Per germline, CDR1 MDHEN and CDR2 SYDVKM. V was clipped by 4 bases and J by 3 bases; unmatched bases: 8. The CDR3 is made up of 16 amino acids. The CDR3 is CASSSGKGAHTGELFF. The CDR3 DNA reads as TGTGCCAGCAGTTCAGGCAAGGGGGCGCACACCGGGGAGCTGTTTTTT.

This chain joins TRBV7-9 and TRBJ2-5; 7 bases fit TRBD1. The V segment lost 11 bases and the J segment 5 bases; nucleotides outside the gene matches: 17. This CDR3 is 15 amino acids long. The germline CDR1 and CDR2 sequences are SEHNR and FQNEAQ (reference sequence). Here the CDR3 reads CACGRGLETGETQYF. CDR3 bases: TGTGCCTGTGGAAGGGGGCTAGAAACAGGGGAGACCCAGTACTTC.

The chain uses TRBV10-2 and TRBJ1-2; D remains unclear. The CDR3 sequence is 15 residues long. Germline lookup yields CDR1 WSHSY and CDR2 SAAADI. Trimming took 3 bases from V and 2 from J, leaving 13 bases between them. The CDR3 DNA is TGCGCCAGCAGTGAAGGACGGCGGTTAAACTATGGCTACACCTTC. Protein sequence: CASSEGRRLNYGYTF.

The chain employs TRBV5-4 and TRBJ2-3; D is unclear. Germline V gene data show CDR1 as SGHNT and CDR2 as YYREEE (reference sequence). The V end lost 6 bases, the J end lost 0 bases, and 11 bases lay between the germline ends. The CDR3 has 14 residues. The CDR3, as DNA: TGTGCCAGCACCTCGACATATAGCACAGATACGCAGTATTTT. Amino acid sequence: CASTSTYSTDTQYF.

Details on this clone: This same CDR3 is encoded by further DNA sequences in the sample. The CDR3 nucleotides read TGCAGCGTTGTTCAGGGGAGCAATCAGCCCCAGCATTTT. This sequence encodes CSVVQGSNQPQHF. The chain joins TRBV29-1 to TRBJ1-5; a weak D match, TRBD1 (6 bases). The CDR3 is made up of 13 amino acids. Deletions cut 4 bases from V and 1 base from J, with 8 bases between. The germline CDR1 and CDR2 sequences are SQVTM and ANQGSEA.

The chain has TRBV27 and TRBJ2-3; a possible D gene is TRBD2 (5 bases). The CDR3 is made up of 17 amino acids. The germline CDR1 and CDR2 sequences are MNHEY and SMNVEV (reference sequence). Between the trimmed V and J ends, which lost 2 bases and 1 base, there was a span of 16 bases. The CDR3 loop is CASSLGVRVPGTDTQYF. The DNA for the CDR3 is TGTGCCAGCAGTTTAGGAGTGCGGGTTCCAGGCACAGATACGCAGTATTTT.

This CDR3 reads CASSGTSGGPYEQYF. CDR3 nucleotides: TGTGCCAGCAGCGGGACTAGCGGGGGGCCCTACGAGCAGTACTTC. The V and J genes are TRBV6-5 and TRBJ2-7; 15 bases map to TRBD2. Germline CDR1 and CDR2: MNHEY and SVGAGI. This CDR3 is 15 amino acids long. J gave up 2 bases and V 6 bases, and 2 bases lay outside the gene matches.

The chain carries TRBV21-1 and TRBJ2-7; the DNA was not used to check the table's D call, TRBD1. TRBV21-1 is marked as a pseudogene. The CDR3 consists of 16 residues. The chain's CDR3 is CASSARGRETTYEQYF. As DNA, the CDR3 is TGTGCCAGCAGCGCAAGGGGAAGGGAAACTACCTACGAGCAGTACTTC.

This chain joins TRBV7-8 and TRBJ2-3; 8 bases match TRBD2. Unmatched junction bases numbered 8, after V lost 5 bases and J lost 4 bases. There are 15 residues in the CDR3. The germline CDR1 and CDR2 sequences are SGHVS and FQNEAQ. CDR3 nucleotides: TGTGCCAGCAGCCCGCCTGGGCGGGGGGCAGATACGCAGTATTTT. It yields the protein CASSPPGRGADTQYF.

The rearrangement links TRBV13 to TRBJ1-1, with 10 positions matching TRBD1. This CDR3 region has 17 residues. J was trimmed by 1 base and V by 5 bases; bases with no gene match: 10. Per the germline V gene, CDR1 is PRHDT and CDR2 is FYEKMQ (reference sequence). The chain's CDR3 is CASSPTGGANANTEAFF. CDR3 coding DNA: TGTGCCAGCAGCCCGACAGGGGGCGCCAATGCGAACACTGAAGCTTTCTTT.

This clone was detected only a few times. The chain is built from TRBV7-9 and TRBJ2-1; no firm D call. The ends were cut back, 5 bases at V and 10 bases at J, with 18 bases in the middle. Germline V gives CDR1 SEHNR, CDR2 FQNEAQ (reference sequence). This CDR3 spans 14 amino acids. The CDR3: CASSPPIKAGEQFF. The CDR3 DNA reads as TGTGCCAGCAGCCCACCTATCAAGGCTGGGGAGCAGTTCTTC.

The genes are TRBV5-1 and TRBJ1-1; tentative D call: TRBD1 (5 bases). The CDR3 is 14 residues long. V was shortened by 2 bases and J by 1 base, with 9 bases between the two germline ends. Germline CDR1 reads SGHRS; CDR2 reads YFSETQ. The CDR3 reads CASSFDSRNTEAFF. CDR3 nucleotides: TGCGCCAGCAGCTTTGACAGCAGGAACACTGAAGCTTTCTTT.